This TCR beta chain was profiled in a study of beta chain features in type 1 diabetes. Study conclusions and caveats: Patients with Type 1 diabetes showed moderately but significantly shorter TCRB CDR3s in all four CD4+ subsets. The influence of HLA type on TCRB rearrangement stayed undetermined.

This clone was counted a few times. Its antigen remains unknown. The CDR3 has 15 amino acids. Per the germline V gene, CDR1 is PRHDT and CDR2 is FYEKMQ (reference sequence). The trim removed 5 bases at V and 0 bases at J, leaving 7 bases unmatched. Every isolated RNA sample was fully reverse transcribed, so sequencing captured expressed TCRB transcripts. Data came from immunoSEQ multiplex PCR; TCRdb stores just in-frame clones and leaves some out. This sample has fewer than 250,000 clones; over 8.5% occur once, and the top ten carry 0.03% to 0.04%. The sequencing input was naive CD4+ T cells from blood. This clonotype originated in a woman in her late teens or twenties in good health. The J gene is TRBJ2-7, the V gene TRBV13; 7 bases match TRBD2. CDR3 sequence reads: CASSRGREGSYEQYF. DNA for the CDR3: TGTGCCAGCAGCCGAGGCAGGGAGGGCTCCTACGAGCAGTACTTC.